This T cell receptor beta chain was identified in a study of cytomegalovirus exposure and HLA in healthy donors. Findings and caveats of the study: Researchers catalogued about 150 TCR beta chains as cytomegalovirus-associated. The productive fraction for most TCR beta V segments was about 87% or about 30% in an earlier analysis. A later analysis linked a missense variant in DCLRE1C to the trimming of TCR beta V and J genes.

The sample holds a few counts of this clone. Antigen: not known. The CDR3 spans 14 residues. Trimming removed 2 bases from V and 5 bases from J, with 11 bases in between. Germline V gene lookup returns CDR1 MDHEN and CDR2 SYDVKM. Primers for the PCR totalled 60 Vbeta and 13 Jbeta. TCRdb keeps only in-frame clones here, not all; method: immunoSEQ multiplex PCR. The sample has over 150,000 clones; approximately 71% are singletons. The rearrangement uses TRBV28 and TRBJ2-3; D may be TRBD2 (5 bases). The sample comprised PBMCs. The origin of this receptor is a male donor in good health and CMV-seronegative. This chain's CDR3 is CASSLAGSQDTQYF. Written as DNA, the CDR3 is TGTGCCAGCAGTTTAGCGGGTTCCCAAGATACGCAGTATTTT.